This is a list of T cell receptor beta chains from one sample in a study of cytomegalovirus exposure and HLA in healthy donors. The protocol was immunoSEQ multiplex PCR, while the TCRdb copy is restricted to in-frame clones and leaves out a portion. The sample comprises 75,000 to 100,000 clones, over 65% of which are singletons, and around 3.2% rests with the top ten. Specimen: PBMCs. Source of these receptors: a man aged 40-50 years in good health and CMV-seronegative. Both conserved end residues are trimmed from each CDR3.

TRBV7-3	TRBJ2-2	ASGPGGSNTGELF
TRBV10-3	TRBJ1-1	AIGQGGTEAF
TRBV2	TRBJ2-1	ARTTGTEVSSYNEQF
TRBV7-9	TRBJ2-7	ASSPTSGHYEQY
TRBV10-2	TRBJ1-1	ASSEYRLNTEAF
TRBV5-4	TRBJ1-5	ASSSDQGDQPQH
TRBV15	TRBJ2-7	ATSRDSPGFTGSSYEQY
TRBV6-5	TRBJ1-1	ASRQGAGTEAF
TRBV7-8	TRBJ2-1	ASSPIGGGNEQF
TRBV15	TRBJ1-5	ATSIQGPNQPQH
TRBV28	TRBJ1-5	ASSLTGTNQPQH
TRBV6-6	TRBJ2-1	ASSPGQGVSYNEQF
TRBV9	TRBJ1-2	ASSPGHYGYT
TRBV7-3	TRBJ1-1	ASSVTSSENTEAF
TRBV7-9	TRBJ1-1	ASSLRDSDTEAF
TRBV6-6	TRBJ1-1	ASSSQGVNTEAF
TRBV10-3	TRBJ1-1	AIRDYRGLNTEAF
TRBV27	TRBJ2-7	ASSPNRGLEQY
TRBV7-8	TRBJ1-5	ASSLLTGVGSNQPQH
TRBV27	TRBJ2-3	ASRRQGGDTQY
TRBV2	TRBJ2-4	ASRGTSLPKNIQY
TRBV5-1	TRBJ2-3	ASSLGAGGRATDTQY
TRBV5-1	TRBJ2-7	ASSLGPMRREQY
TRBV7-8	TRBJ2-1	ASSWANEQF
TRBV25-1	TRBJ2-2	ASSDPSGQGATGELF
TRBV5-1	TRBJ1-1	ASSLRDLNTEAF
TRBV25-1	TRBJ2-7	ASSVDRGRHEQY
TRBV7-8	TRBJ2-1	ASSLTDNEQF
TRBV7-9	TRBJ2-5	ASSLNGGETQY
TRBV7-9	NA	ASSVGGEQY
TRBV7-9	TRBJ2-4	ASTRLPKNIQY
TRBV7-9	TRBJ2-3	ASSLSRTVLTDTQY
TRBV9	TRBJ1-1	ASSASHRGQNTEAF
TRBV7-3	TRBJ1-6	ASSQGGGQSPLH
TRBV9	TRBJ2-4	ASGTGNEDIQY
TRBV18	TRBJ2-1	ASSPGTGVPGEQF
TRBV29-1	TRBJ2-7	SVSFPDRDRGSYEQY
TRBV7-8	TRBJ1-6	ASSPGQGGYSPLH
TRBV4-1	TRBJ2-7	ASSQDPGFEQY